This T cell receptor (beta chain) was documented in a study of blood T cell repertoires in COVID-19 (dated by TCRdb to about 2020). Concerning the study at large: Collaborator samples came from the United States, Italy and Spain and covered acute and convalescent phases of COVID-19. The repertoires were released in a freely available public database meant as a resource for research on the immune response to SARS-CoV-2. The prospective study material was composed of cDNA or gDNA derived from T cells, B-cell-depleted T cells, or PBMCs. Subjects who had been exposed to COVID-19, were actively infected with it, or had recovered from it provided the deeply sampled blood TCRbeta repertoires that made up the dataset. Samples were obtained from the ongoing ImmuneRACE study (first 160 participants) and from some 1,300 subjects provided by 6 global collaborators. HLA class I and class II types, where available, came from metadata supplied by the sample provider rather than from assay-based typing. A de-identified subject ID, COVID-19 status, age in years and sex were almost always included in the sample metadata. Overall study outcomes, separate from this receptor: How much clinical and demographic metadata was included differed by source and by participant, and the metadata was provided uncurated.

For this clone: It lacks a known antigen. No much larger clonotype is one base removed from it; base qualities were not supplied.

Each collaborating institution followed its own protocols to collect whole blood in K2EDTA tubes. Collaborator samples were shipped for TCRbeta analysis as frozen whole blood, isolated PBMCs, or DNA extracted from either sample type. TCRbeta CDR3 regions were amplified from genomic DNA by means of the immunoSEQ Assay, a bias-controlled multiplex PCR. Per the source publication's procedure: Nucleated cell counts per sample were estimated from amplification of reference gene primers within the assay. To quantify the absolute abundance of each unique TCRbeta CDR3 rearrangement, sequence reads were collapsed and filtered. Productive Simpson clonality was computed per sample as the square root of Simpson's diversity index over productive rearrangements. Not all clones reach the TCRdb copy of this immuneACCESS table, which keeps in-frame sequences only. Checked studies attribute under half of the gap to unresolved V genes and leave the rest unexplained. That table furnishes V, J and clone size, whereas the DNA furnished D and trimming. The sample table records 100,000 to 150,000 clones; roughly three quarters of these occur just once. The top ten clones comprise roughly 7.9% of the sample.

Reading from cysteine to phenylalanine, the CDR3 counts 16 amino acids. Of all the DNA, just the CDR3 is kept, 48 bases in frame from base 1. Trimming takes 1 base from V and 5 bases from J, and the germline ends sit 17 bases apart. CDR1 and CDR2 are read off the germline V gene as MGHRA and YSYEKL. The V and J segments used are TRBV4-1 and TRBJ1-1; the D segment cannot be called with confidence. Sequencing was done on a sample of peripheral blood. This clonotype originated in a human donor in a cohort sampled during active COVID-19. The sequence in DNA is TGCGCCAGCAGCCAAGTCCCTGGGCCGGGAGGGACTGAAGCTTTCTTT. It translates to CASSQVPGPGGTEAFF.